The present entry profiles one TCR beta chain with its context. This receptor's antigen is unknown. No base qualities exist here, and no much larger clone lies one base off it. The record originates from a study of shared clonotypes between healthy human individuals (dated by TCRdb to between 2020 and 2021). Broadly, across the study: Two women and three men aged 18 to 49 years were included in the cohort. For each donor, CD4 naive and CD4 memory were each run on three plates, CD8 naive on two plates, and CD8 memory on one plate. The study deeply sequenced blood TCR repertoires of roughly five healthy adults to estimate repertoire size and the extent of clonotype sharing between individuals. Libraries were prepared and TCR repertoires were sequenced by different laboratories using diverse techniques, in order to increase sequencing depth and limit assay-specific biases. Each donor's leukapheresis produced roughly between roughly 0.85 and 9 billion PBMCs.

CD8 naive samples consisted of CD45RO-negative cells that were positively selected for CCR7, yielding a CD45RA+CCR7+ population without TemRA cells. Donors were healthy HIV-negative adults with no recently reported acute infections or vaccinations. Every donor was a Caucasian adult residing in Nashville, Tennessee, USA. Blood was obtained by leukapheresis, after which PBMCs were separated by Ficoll-Histopaque density gradient centrifugation and cryopreserved in liquid nitrogen vapor phase. Analytical flow cytometry was used to check the purity and quantity of every magnetically sorted T cell population. Each sorted fraction had its genomic DNA isolated and then quantified by UV absorbance on a Nanodrop 2000c. TCR CDR3 regions were amplified from genomic DNA by multiplex PCR using the deep immunoSEQ assay. Extracted genomic DNA from each cell subset was spread evenly across all wells of several immunoSEQ 96-well plates, with each plate serving as a replicate. Each replicate PCR for sorted subsets received around 200 ng genomic DNA, equal to roughly 29,000 T cell genomes. The purified libraries were quantified using a Qubit 3.0 fluorometer, sized with a Bioanalyzer 2100, and then quantified again using the KAPA Library Quantification kit. Every immunoSEQ 96-well plate was sequenced on a separate single-read 150-cycle Illumina NextSeq 550 flow cell. As for the authors' bioinformatics: Because only junctional sequences without quality scores were contained in the immunoSEQ output, filtering matching that applied to full-length reads could not be performed. To assign V/J genes and CDR3, sequences were annotated using PyIR, a Python wrapper for IgBLAST v1.9, with IMGT germline references. Reads were removed for weak V/J assignments (E-value above 1e-6), missing CDR3, stop codons, out-of-frame junctions, or ambiguous translated residues. V3J clonotypes were defined as sequences sharing an identical inferred V gene, J gene, and CDR3 amino acid sequence. To compute the percentage overlap between repertoires, the number of shared unique clonotypes was divided by the size of the smaller repertoire. Repertoire richness was assessed with RTK rarefaction, the Chao1 estimator, and Recon v2.1 estimates of unobserved clonotypes. For all TCRbeta clonotypes obtained by the gDNA method from a handful of donors, generation probabilities were computed with OLGA. Sourced from immuneACCESS, this table was stored by TCRdb with only in-frame sequences that have V and J called. A share of the clones is absent; for the studies checked, an unresolved V gene accounts for under half, and the remainder has no known explanation. The DNA gave D and trimming, while V, J and clone size come from that table. The table for this sample lists hundreds of thousands of clones; about 96% of them were counted only once. Together, the top ten hold about 0.25% of the sample.

Broader findings and caveats from the paper: Higher generation probabilities were observed for clonotypes shared by all four sorted-subset donors than for non-shared clonotypes. Pairwise subsampling led to the expectation that sequencing depth would affect the degree of clonotype sharing among donors. Sharing across several donors was observed for roughly 5.4% of naive CD4, 3% to 3.5% of naive CD8, around 2.5% of memory CD4, and around 0.44% of memory CD8 clonotypes. Sampling was restricted to blood, and TCR repertoires in tissues likely differ from the TCR repertoires found in blood. The small number of donors limited the genetic and exposure-history diversity represented. Rarefaction of sorted-subset datasets indicated incomplete sequencing despite the large sequencing depth. Larger estimated clonotype richness was generally found for naive subsets than for memory subsets.

According to the germline V gene (reference sequence), CDR1 reads SEHNR and CDR2 reads FQNEAQ. Trimming removed 1 base from V and 4 bases from J, leaving 14 bases between the germline ends. The CDR3 numbers 15 residues from cysteine through phenylalanine. Only the CDR3 part of the read is kept: 45 bases, read in frame from the first base. Material: naive CD8+ T cells sorted from blood. Taken with the paper, the label for cell subset or site translates to: CD45RA+CCR7+. This clonotype was obtained from a man aged 25 to 45 in good health. The chain is made from TRBV7-9 and TRBJ2-7, with TRBD1 perhaps the D gene, on 5 matching bases. The nucleotide sequence reads TGTGCCAGCAGCTTAGGGTCCCAGGGAACTTACGAGCAGTACTTC. This gives the protein CASSLGSQGTYEQYF.